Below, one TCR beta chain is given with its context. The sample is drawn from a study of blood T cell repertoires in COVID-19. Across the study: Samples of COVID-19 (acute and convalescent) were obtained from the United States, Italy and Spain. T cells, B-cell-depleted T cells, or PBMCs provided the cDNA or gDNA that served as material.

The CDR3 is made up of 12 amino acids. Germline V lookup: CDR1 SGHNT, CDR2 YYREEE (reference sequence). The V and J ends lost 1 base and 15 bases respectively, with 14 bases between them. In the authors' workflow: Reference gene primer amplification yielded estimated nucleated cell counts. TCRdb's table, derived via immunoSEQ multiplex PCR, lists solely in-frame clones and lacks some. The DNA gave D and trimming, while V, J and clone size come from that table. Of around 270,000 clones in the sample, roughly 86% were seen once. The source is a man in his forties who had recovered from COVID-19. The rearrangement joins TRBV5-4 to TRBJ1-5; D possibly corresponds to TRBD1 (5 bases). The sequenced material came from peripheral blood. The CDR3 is CASSLKGGQWHF. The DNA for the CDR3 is TGTGCCAGCAGCTTGAAGGGAGGACAATGGCATTTT. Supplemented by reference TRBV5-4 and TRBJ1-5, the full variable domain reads ETGVTQSPTHLIKTRGQQVTLRCSSQSGHNTVSWYQQALGQGPQFIFQYYREEENGRGNFPPRFSGLQFPNYSSELNVNALELDDSALYLCASSLKGGQWHFGDGTRLSIL.